The clone carrying this TCR beta chain was seen more than once but under ten times. Unique molecular identifiers were incorporated into the prepared TCRbeta library. TCRdb ran MiXCR on the PCR reads and lists one entry per CDR3 protein. The sample includes 500,000 to 750,000 distinct CDR3 sequences, roughly a quarter seen only once; the top ten take 30% to 45%. This record belongs to a study of T-cell reconstitution after alpha-beta-depleted transplantation in children. Germline V gene sequence: CDR1 SGHRS, CDR2 YFSETQ. The CDR3 extends over 14 amino acids. V gave up 3 bases and J gave up 1 base, with 10 bases separating them.

Here the sequenced sample was PBMCs, taken before TCRalphabeta/CD19-depleted stem cell transplant. The chain employs TRBV5-1 and TRBJ1-1; possible D gene TRBD1, 5 bases. The origin of this receptor is a boy in the first two years of life with Wiskott-Aldrich syndrome, due to receive a stem cell transplant. CDR3 DNA: TGCGCCAGCAGCTCAGGGTCCACGAACACTGAAGCTTTCTTT. This codes for CASSSGSTNTEAFF.